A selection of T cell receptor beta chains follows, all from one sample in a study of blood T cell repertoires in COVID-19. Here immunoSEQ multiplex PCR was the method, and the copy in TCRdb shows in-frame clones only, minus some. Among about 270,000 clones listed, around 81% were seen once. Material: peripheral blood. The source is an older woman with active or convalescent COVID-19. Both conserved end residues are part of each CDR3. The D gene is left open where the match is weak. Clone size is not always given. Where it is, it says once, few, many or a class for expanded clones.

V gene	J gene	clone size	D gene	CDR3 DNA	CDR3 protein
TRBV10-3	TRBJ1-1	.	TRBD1	TGTGCCATCAGTGGGGCACACAGGGGATCGAGCACTGAAGCTTTCTTT	CAISGAHRGSSTEAFF
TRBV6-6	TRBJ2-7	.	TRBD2	TGTGCCAGCAGTTCCACGACTAGCGGGTCCTCCTACGAGCAGTACTTC	CASSSTTSGSSYEQYF
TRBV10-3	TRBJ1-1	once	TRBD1	TGTGCCATCAGTGAGGCAGGGGGTGGGGTGAACACTGAAGCTTTCTTT	CAISEAGGGVNTEAFF
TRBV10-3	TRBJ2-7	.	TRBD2	TGTGCCATCAGTGGTTCCGGGAGGAGACCTAACGAGCAGTACTTC	CAISGSGRRPNEQYF
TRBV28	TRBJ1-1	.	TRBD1	TGTGCCAGCAGTTTCAGCCCGGGACAGGGAATGTGGACTGAAGCTTTCTTT	CASSFSPGQGMWTEAFF
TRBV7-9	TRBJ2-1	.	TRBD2	TGTGCCAGCAGCGCTAGCGGGGGGGCCGTCGGCAATGAGCAGTTCTTC	CASSASGGAVGNEQFF
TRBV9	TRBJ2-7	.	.	TGTGCCAGGGGTTCGGGGTTCTACGAGCAGTACTTC	CARGSGFYEQYF
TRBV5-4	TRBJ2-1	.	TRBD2	TGTGCCTCTACGGGGGGGGCGAACCCTAACTATGAGCAGTTCTTC	CASTGGANPNYEQFF
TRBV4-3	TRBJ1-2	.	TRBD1	TGCGCCAGCAGCCAACTAGGGGACAGGGGTTTTGGCTACACCTTC	CASSQLGDRGFGYTF
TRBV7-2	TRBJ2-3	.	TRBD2	TGTGCCAGCAGCTTAGTAGAGGGACTAGTCGCAGATACGCAGTATTTT	CASSLVEGLVADTQYF
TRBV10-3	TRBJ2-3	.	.	TGTGCCATCAGTGAGCACAGGGGGGGGCCGGGAGATACGCAGTATTTT	CAISEHRGGPGDTQYF
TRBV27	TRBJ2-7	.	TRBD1	TGTGCCAGCCGCAAGAGGGTGTTGGGACAGGGTCCCTACGAGCAGTACTTC	CASRKRVLGQGPYEQYF
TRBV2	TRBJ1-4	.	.	TGTGCCAGCAGTGACGGAGTAGGAAAACTGTTTTTT	CASSDGVGKLFF
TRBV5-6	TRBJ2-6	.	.	TGTGCCAGCAGCCCAGGACAGAGGACTGCTGGGGCCAACGTCCTGACTTTC	CASSPGQRTAGANVLTF
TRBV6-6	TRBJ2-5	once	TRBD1	TGTGCCAGCAGCTTCCGCACACAGGGGGAGACCCAGTACTTC	CASSFRTQGETQYF
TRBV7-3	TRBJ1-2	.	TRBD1	TGTGCCAGCAGCTTAGCGGGACAGGAGAGTATCTATGGCTACACCTTC	CASSLAGQESIYGYTF
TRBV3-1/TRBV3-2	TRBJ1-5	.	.	TGTGCCAGCAGCCAAGGGGGGCTAAGCAATCAGCCCCAGCATTTT	CASSQGGLSNQPQHF
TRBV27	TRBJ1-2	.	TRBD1	TGTGCCAGCAGTTTATCCCTGACAGGGAGCGGCTACACCTTC	CASSLSLTGSGYTF
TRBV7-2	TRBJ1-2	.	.	TGTGCCAGCAGCCCCACCCCAGGGTTGGGCTACACCTTC	CASSPTPGLGYTF
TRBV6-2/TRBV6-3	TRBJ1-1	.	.	TGTGCCAGCAGTTACCTGGGGGCGAGGGACACTGAAGCTTTCTTT	CASSYLGARDTEAFF
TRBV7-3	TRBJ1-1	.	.	TGTGCCAGCAGCTGGGCCGGGGAATCTGAAGCTTTCTTT	CASSWAGESEAFF
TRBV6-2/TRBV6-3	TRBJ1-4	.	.	TGTGCCAGCAGTTACTCTGGGGGGAGGCGGACTAATGAAAAACTGTTTTTT	CASSYSGGRRTNEKLFF
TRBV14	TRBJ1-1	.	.	TGTGCCAGCAGCCGACAGGTACGGAACACTGAAGCTTTCTTT	CASSRQVRNTEAFF
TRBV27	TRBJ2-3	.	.	TGTGCCAGCAGTTTATCAGGCTTGGGACTGAGCACAGATACGCAGTATTTT	CASSLSGLGLSTDTQYF
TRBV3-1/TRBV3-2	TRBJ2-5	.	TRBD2	TGTGCCAGCAGCCAAGACGGGTTTTATCGGGGGGGGGAAGAGACCCAGTACTTC	CASSQDGFYRGGEETQYF
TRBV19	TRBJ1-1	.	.	TGTGCCAGTAACCGTAGGGGGTCGGACACTGAAGCTTTCTTT	CASNRRGSDTEAFF
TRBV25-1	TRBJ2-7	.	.	TGTGCCAGCAGTGCCCTAGGGGGGGCCGGGAACGAGCAGTACTTC	CASSALGGAGNEQYF
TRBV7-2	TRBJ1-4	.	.	TGTGCCAGCAGCTTATTTTCCCAGGGCGATAATGAAAAACTGTTTTTT	CASSLFSQGDNEKLFF
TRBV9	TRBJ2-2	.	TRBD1	TGTGCCAGCAGCGGGGGACAGCACACCGGGGAGCTGTTTTTT	CASSGGQHTGELFF
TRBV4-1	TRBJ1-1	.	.	TGCGCCAGCTCCGGGGGGCTCATGAACACTGAAGCTTTCTTT	CASSGGLMNTEAFF
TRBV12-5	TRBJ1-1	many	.	TGTGCTAGTGGTTTGACCCGGGACACCACTGAAGCTTTCTTT	CASGLTRDTTEAFF
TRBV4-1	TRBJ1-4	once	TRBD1	TGCGCCAGCAGCCTTGCACAGGGGATGACTAATGAAAAACTGTTTTTT	CASSLAQGMTNEKLFF